One and the same sample provided the 20 T cell receptor beta chains below, sequenced in a study of cytomegalovirus exposure and HLA in healthy donors. PCR amplification relied on 60 Vbeta primers (plus 13 Jbeta primers). TCRdb's table, derived via immunoSEQ multiplex PCR, lists solely in-frame clones and lacks some. The repertoire holds fewer than 150,000 clones, with around 80% as singletons. Sequenced material: PBMCs. The receptors stem from a man aged 40-55 years in good health and CMV-seropositive.

The chain combines TRBV5-1 with TRBJ1-4; D ambiguous. Deletions cut 1 base from V and 5 bases from J, with 12 bases between. The germline CDR1 and CDR2 sequences are SGHRS and YFSETQ. The CDR3 is made up of 15 amino acids. The CDR3 nucleotides are TGCGCCAGCAGCTTGAGGGAGGAGGGAAATGAAAAACTGTTTTTT. It is translated as CASSLREEGNEKLFF.

Concerning this clone: The junction differs from germline at one of its ends, possibly a read error. The sample holds other DNA sequences that translate to the same CDR3. The genes are TRBV7-6 and TRBJ1-5; 9 bases fit TRBD1. This CDR3 comprises 18 residues. CDR1 is SGHVS, CDR2 FNYEAQ, per germline. CDR3 sequence reads: CASSLGQGGFLGNQPQHF. The CDR3, as DNA: TGTGCCAGCAGCTTGGGACAGGGTGGGTTCCTGGGCAATCAGCCCCAGCATTTC.

The chain carries TRBV11-2 and TRBJ2-1; D may be TRBD2 (6 bases). Between the trimmed V and J ends, which lost 2 bases and 2 bases, there was a span of 13 bases. Germline V gene lookup returns CDR1 SGHAT and CDR2 FQNNGV. This CDR3 comprises 16 residues. The CDR3 sequence: CASSLSGSATYNEQFF. For the CDR3, the DNA is TGTGCCAGCAGCTTATCCGGGAGCGCTACCTACAATGAGCAGTTCTTC.

V and J are TRBV5-1 and TRBJ2-3, with D perhaps matching TRBD2 (5 bases). Germline V gene lookup returns CDR1 SGHRS and CDR2 YFSETQ. Trimming shortened V by 2 bases and J by 4 bases, and 11 bases separated the two germline ends. CDR3 length equals 14 residues. CDR3 bases: TGCGCCAGCAGCTTCCAGCGGTCGGCAGATACGCAGTATTTT. Translated, it gives CASSFQRSADTQYF.

This clone appeared a few times. V and J are TRBV28 and TRBJ1-5; D remains unclear. This CDR3 region has 12 residues. V lost 3 bases, J lost 7 bases, and 7 bases lay in between. Germline-derived CDR1 and CDR2 are MDHEN and SYDVKM. Here the CDR3 reads CASSFVGQPQHF. CDR3 sequence (DNA): TGTGCCAGCAGTTTCGTCGGGCAGCCCCAGCATTTT.

The V call is TRBV11-2, the J call TRBJ2-7, with 14 bases matching TRBD2. CDR3 length equals 16 residues. In germline, CDR1 is SGHAT, CDR2 FQNNGV. V dropped 4 bases and J dropped 2; count of bases not matched to a gene: 4. The CDR3 bases are TGTGCCAGCAGCTCCCCGGGACTAGCGGGGGCCTACGAGCAGTACTTC. Translation: CASSSPGLAGAYEQYF.

Turning to this clone: Other DNA sequences in this sample translate to the same CDR3. V is TRBV6-5 and J is TRBJ1-1; perhaps TRBD1 as D (6 bases). Germline loops: CDR1 MNHEY, CDR2 SVGAGI. The germline V and J ends were trimmed by 0 bases and 1 base, with 6 bases remaining between them. The CDR3 is 14 amino acids. This CDR3 is CASSYSTGNTEAFF. The CDR3 DNA reads TGTGCCAGCAGTTACTCGACAGGGAACACTGAAGCTTTCTTT.

The chain uses TRBV5-1 and TRBJ1-4; the D gene is possibly TRBD1 (5 bases). The CDR3 totals 14 residues. V lost 3 bases, J lost 4 bases, and 10 bases lay in between. Germline lookup yields CDR1 SGHRS and CDR2 YFSETQ. The CDR3 loop is CASSSTVDNEKLFF. The CDR3 nucleotides are TGCGCCAGCAGCTCGACAGTAGATAATGAAAAACTGTTTTTT.

The gene calls are TRBV5-1 and TRBJ1-4; 9 nucleotides line up with TRBD1. The V segment lost 3 bases and the J segment 3 bases; nucleotides outside the gene matches: 3. Germline V gene sequence: CDR1 SGHRS, CDR2 YFSETQ. The CDR3 is 15 residues long. The CDR3 DNA is TGCGCCAGCAGCTCACAGGGGGCGGCTAATGAAAAACTGTTTTTT. Its translation: CASSSQGAANEKLFF.

V gene TRBV5-1 combines with J gene TRBJ2-1; weak D call: TRBD2 (8 bases). Trimming stripped 4 bases from V and 2 bases from J, with 19 bases between. The CDR3 consists of 17 residues. Germline CDR1 SGHRS, CDR2 YFSETQ. The CDR3 here is CASSLGGAGGAYNEQFF. The CDR3 bases are TGCGCCAGCAGCCTAGGGGGCGCGGGAGGCGCCTACAATGAGCAGTTCTTC. Full variable domain (outside the CDR3, taken from reference TRBV5-1 and TRBJ2-1): KAGVTQTPRYLIKTRGQQVTLSCSPISGHRSVSWYQQTPGQGLQFLFEYFSETQRNKGNFPGRFSGRQFSNSRSEMNVSTLELGDSALYLCASSLGGAGGAYNEQFFGPGTRLTVL.

Details on this clone: A read error may account for a junction end that differs from germline. The chain joins TRBV6-5 to TRBJ2-1; maybe TRBD2 (6 bases). This CDR3 is 10 amino acids long. CDR1 and CDR2 from the germline V gene are MNHEY and SVGAGI. The CDR3: CTAGRLEQFF. CDR3 nucleotides: TGCACCGCGGGACGGCTAGAGCAGTTCTTC.

The chain uses TRBV14 and TRBJ1-2, with D hard to call. The CDR3 is made up of 14 amino acids. The V gene lost 0 bases and the J gene lost 7 bases, with 12 bases spanning the gap. Germline V gene data show CDR1 as SGHDN and CDR2 as FVKESK. The chain's CDR3 is CASSQDHPGIGYTF. The DNA of the CDR3 is TGTGCCAGCAGCCAAGATCACCCAGGAATTGGCTACACCTTC.

The chain links TRBV28 to TRBJ1-5, with TRBD1 matching over 8 bases. Per germline, CDR1 MDHEN and CDR2 SYDVKM. With 4 bases clipped from V and 11 bases from J, the junction kept 7 bases outside the gene matches. The CDR3 length is 13 residues. The CDR3 region is CASSSPQGEAQHF. The CDR3 DNA is TGTGCCAGCAGTTCCCCACAGGGGGAGGCCCAGCATTTT.

The gene calls are TRBV9 and TRBJ1-4, with 8 nucleotides matching TRBD1. Germline CDR1 reads SGDLS; CDR2 reads YYNGEE. This CDR3 is 15 amino acids long. V shed 3 bases, J shed 8 bases, and the junction held 9 bases outside the gene matches. The CDR3 bases are TGTGCCAGCAGCGGACAGGGGCTACCGGAAGAAAAACTGTTTTTT. Translation: CASSGQGLPEEKLFF.

V and J are TRBV6-1 and TRBJ1-2, with unresolved D. V dropped 6 bases and J dropped 2 bases, with 10 bases sitting between them. Germline V gene data show CDR1 as MNHNS and CDR2 as SASEGT. The CDR3 has 13 residues. DNA of the CDR3: TGTGCCAGCAGGACGGGAACGAACTATGGCTACACCTTC. Translation gives CASRTGTNYGYTF.

V gene TRBV11-2 combines with J gene TRBJ2-7; D not certain. This CDR3 contains 15 residues. The germline V gene has CDR1 SGHAT and CDR2 FQNNGV. The germline V and J ends were trimmed by 4 bases and 1 base, with 14 bases remaining between them. CDR3 amino acids: CASSWSSGGSYEQYF. CDR3 sequence (DNA): TGTGCCAGCAGCTGGTCTAGTGGTGGGTCCTACGAGCAGTACTTC. Full variable domain (missing parts from reference TRBV11-2 and TRBJ2-7): EAGVAQSPRYKIIEKRQSVAFWCNPISGHATLYWYQQILGQGPKLLIQFQNNGVVDDSQLPKDRFSAERLKGVDSTLKIQPAKLEDSAVYLCASSWSSGGSYEQYFGPGTRLTVT.

This clone was observed a handful of times. V and J are TRBV28 and TRBJ2-2; D is possibly TRBD1 (5 bases). This CDR3 spans 16 amino acids. Germline values: CDR1 MDHEN, CDR2 SYDVKM. Trimming pared 5 bases from V and 0 bases from J, leaving 13 bases between. The DNA of the CDR3 is TGTGCCAGCAGTCCGGGCCCAGGGACGAACACCGGGGAGCTGTTTTTT. Its protein product is CASSPGPGTNTGELFF.

In this sample, this clone turned up a few times. The chain is built from TRBV4-2 and TRBJ2-1; possibly TRBD2 for D (6 bases). The V end lost 3 bases, the J end lost 7 bases, and 13 bases lay between the germline ends. The CDR3 loop spans 14 amino acids. Germline values: CDR1 LGHNA, CDR2 YNFKEQ. CDR3 protein: CASSHVGEDNEQFF. The CDR3 bases are TGTGCCAGCAGCCATGTTGGGGAGGATAATGAGCAGTTCTTC.

The V call is TRBV28, the J call TRBJ1-1; the D gene is possibly TRBD1 (5 bases). Trimming stripped 7 bases from V and 2 bases from J, with 11 bases between. This CDR3 is 13 amino acids long. Germline V gene lookup returns CDR1 MDHEN and CDR2 SYDVKM. The DNA of the CDR3 is TGTGCCAGCACGAAGACAGATAACACTGAAGCTTTCTTT. It yields the protein CASTKTDNTEAFF.

This clone was seen more than once but under ten times. The V call is TRBV15, the J call TRBJ2-7, with D perhaps matching TRBD1 (5 bases). The CDR3 loop spans 14 amino acids. Germline CDR1 and CDR2: LNHNV and YYDKDF (reference sequence). The V and J ends lost 0 bases and 6 bases respectively, with 12 bases between them. CDR3 bases: TGTGCCACCAGCAGAGATGCAGGGTACGGCGAGCAGTACTTC. This codes for CATSRDAGYGEQYF. Filled out from reference TRBV15 and TRBJ2-7, the complete variable domain reads DAMVIQNPRYQVTQFGKPVTLSCSQTLNHNVMYWYQQKSSQAPKLLFHYYDKDFNNEADTPDNFQSRRPNTSFCFLDIRSPGLGDTAMYLCATSRDAGYGEQYFGPGTRLTVT.